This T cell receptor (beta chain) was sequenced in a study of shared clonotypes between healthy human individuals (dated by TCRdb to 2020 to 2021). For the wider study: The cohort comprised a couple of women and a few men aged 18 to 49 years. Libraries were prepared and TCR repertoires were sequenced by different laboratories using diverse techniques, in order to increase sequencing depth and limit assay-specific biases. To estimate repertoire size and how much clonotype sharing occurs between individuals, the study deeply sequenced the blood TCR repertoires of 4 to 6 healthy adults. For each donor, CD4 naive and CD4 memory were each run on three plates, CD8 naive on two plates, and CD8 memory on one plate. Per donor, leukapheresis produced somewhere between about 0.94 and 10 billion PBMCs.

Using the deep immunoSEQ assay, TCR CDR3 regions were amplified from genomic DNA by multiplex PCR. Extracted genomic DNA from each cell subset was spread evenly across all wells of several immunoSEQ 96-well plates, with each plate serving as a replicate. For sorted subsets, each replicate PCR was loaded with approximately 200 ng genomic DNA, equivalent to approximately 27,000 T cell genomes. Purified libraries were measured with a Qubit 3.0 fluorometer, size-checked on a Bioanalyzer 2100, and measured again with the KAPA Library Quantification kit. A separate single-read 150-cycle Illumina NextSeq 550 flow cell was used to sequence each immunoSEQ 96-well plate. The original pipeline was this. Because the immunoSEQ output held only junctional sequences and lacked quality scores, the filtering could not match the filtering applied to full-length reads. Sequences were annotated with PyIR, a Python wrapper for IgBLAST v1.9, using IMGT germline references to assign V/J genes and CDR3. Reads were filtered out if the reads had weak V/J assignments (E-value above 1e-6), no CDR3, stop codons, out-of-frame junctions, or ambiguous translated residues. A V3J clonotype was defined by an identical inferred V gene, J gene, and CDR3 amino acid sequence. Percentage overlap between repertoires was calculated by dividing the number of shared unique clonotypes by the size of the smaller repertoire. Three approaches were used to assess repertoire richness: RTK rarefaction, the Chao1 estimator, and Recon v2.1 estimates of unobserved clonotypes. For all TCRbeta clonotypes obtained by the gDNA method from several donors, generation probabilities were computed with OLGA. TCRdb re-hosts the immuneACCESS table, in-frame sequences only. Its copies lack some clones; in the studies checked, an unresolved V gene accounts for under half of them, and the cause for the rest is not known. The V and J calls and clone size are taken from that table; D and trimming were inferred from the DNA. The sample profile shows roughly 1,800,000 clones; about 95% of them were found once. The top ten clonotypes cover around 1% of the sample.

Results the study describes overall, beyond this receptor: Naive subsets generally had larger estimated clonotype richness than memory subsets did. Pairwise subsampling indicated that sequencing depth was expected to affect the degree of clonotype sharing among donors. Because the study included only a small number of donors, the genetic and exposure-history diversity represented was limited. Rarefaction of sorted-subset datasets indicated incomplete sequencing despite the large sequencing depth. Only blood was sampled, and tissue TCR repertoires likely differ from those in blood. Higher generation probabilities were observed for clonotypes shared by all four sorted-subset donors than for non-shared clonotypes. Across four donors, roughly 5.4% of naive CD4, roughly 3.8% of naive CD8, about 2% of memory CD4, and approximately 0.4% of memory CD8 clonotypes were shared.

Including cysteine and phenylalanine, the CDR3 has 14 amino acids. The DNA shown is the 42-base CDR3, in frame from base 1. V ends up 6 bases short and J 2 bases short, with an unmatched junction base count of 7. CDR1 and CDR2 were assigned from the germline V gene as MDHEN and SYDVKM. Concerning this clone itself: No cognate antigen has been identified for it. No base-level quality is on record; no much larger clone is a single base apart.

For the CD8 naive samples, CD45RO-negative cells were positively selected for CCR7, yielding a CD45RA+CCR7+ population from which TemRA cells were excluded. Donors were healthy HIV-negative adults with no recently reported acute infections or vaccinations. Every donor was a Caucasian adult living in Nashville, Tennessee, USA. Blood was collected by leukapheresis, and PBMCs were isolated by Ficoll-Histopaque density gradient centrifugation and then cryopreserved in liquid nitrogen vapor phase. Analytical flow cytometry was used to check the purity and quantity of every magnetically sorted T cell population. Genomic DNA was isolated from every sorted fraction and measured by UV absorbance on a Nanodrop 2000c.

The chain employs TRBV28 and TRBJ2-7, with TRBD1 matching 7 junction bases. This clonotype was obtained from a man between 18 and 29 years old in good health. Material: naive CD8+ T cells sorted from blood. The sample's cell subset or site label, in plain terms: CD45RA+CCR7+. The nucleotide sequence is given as TGTGCCAGCAGCCGACAGGGAGACACCTACGAGCAGTACTTC. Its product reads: CASSRQGDTYEQYF.